Listed here are 12 T cell receptor beta chains from one sample, sequenced in a study of T cells expressing NK-cell markers. TCRdb reworked the 5' RACE reads into one entry per CDR3 protein, no DNA. In all, the sample yields around 180,000 distinct CDR3 sequences. Sequencing was performed on blood T cells: a sorted CD56 or NKG2C T cell subset, CD4+ or CD8+ T cells, or bulk PBMC T cells (not recorded which). All receptors derive from a man between 18 and 69 years old in good health.

The V gene is TRBV5-1, the J gene TRBJ2-1; TCRdb indicates TRBD1, and absent DNA this call remains unverified. Germline CDR1 and CDR2: SGHRS and YFSETQ. CDR3 length: 14 residues. The CDR3 is CASSLVQGYNEQFF.

The chain uses TRBV6-1 and TRBJ2-7; TCRdb calls TRBD1, which cannot be checked without DNA. The CDR3 has 13 residues. Germline values: CDR1 MNHNS, CDR2 SASEGT. The CDR3 sequence is CASSGDRGHGQYF.

The rearrangement uses TRBV7-2 and TRBJ2-1; the D gene TCRdb calls, TRBD1, cannot be checked with no DNA. The length of the CDR3 is 12 residues. Germline assignment: CDR1 SGHTA and CDR2 FQGNSA. CDR3 sequence: CASGGFYNEQFF. The entire variable domain, with the rest obtained from reference TRBV7-2 and TRBJ2-1, is as follows: GAGVSQSPSNKVTEKGKDVELRCDPISGHTALYWYRQSLGQGLEFLIYFQGNSAPDKSGLPSDRFSAERTGGSVSTLTIQRTQQEDSAVYLCASGGFYNEQFFGPGTRLTVL.

The rearrangement joins TRBV6-1 to TRBJ1-5; the TCRdb call, TRBD1, lacks DNA for checking. Germline loops: CDR1 MNHNS, CDR2 SASEGT. The CDR3 contains 14 residues. CDR3 region: CASSRAGDNQPQHF.

The chain couples TRBV7-8 to TRBJ2-4; TCRdb picks TRBD1, but there is no DNA to check that call. This CDR3 comprises 15 residues. Germline V gives CDR1 SGHVS, CDR2 FQNEAQ. CDR3 sequence: CASSLDRGGENIQYF.

The rearrangement links TRBV5-6 to TRBJ2-3. Germline loops: CDR1 SGHDT, CDR2 YYEEEE. This CDR3 comprises 12 residues. This CDR3 is CASSFTGDTQYF.

The chain joins TRBV6-1 to TRBJ2-3; without DNA, the TCRdb call of TRBD2 cannot be checked. There are 13 residues in the CDR3. The germline CDR1 and CDR2 sequences are MNHNS and SASEGT. This chain's CDR3 is CASQRVSTDTQYF.

This rearrangement joins TRBV21-1 to TRBJ2-1; as DNA is missing, the TRBD2 call by TCRdb cannot be tested. TRBV21-1 constitutes a pseudogene. The CDR3 length is 14 residues. The CDR3 here is CASSKGGEYNEQFF.

The chain uses TRBV7-6 and TRBJ2-5. The CDR3 contains 12 residues. CDR1 is SGHVS and CDR2 is FNYEAQ in the germline V gene. The CDR3 sequence is CASSSKRDTQYF.

V gene TRBV28 combines with J gene TRBJ2-5; TCRdb gives TRBD2 as the D gene, but with no DNA this cannot be confirmed. Germline CDR1 reads MDHEN; CDR2 reads SYDVKM. CDR3 length equals 15 residues. CDR3 region: CASTSGLASSETQYF.

The chain employs TRBV28 and TRBJ1-3. There are 13 residues in the CDR3. Germline-derived CDR1 and CDR2 are MDHEN and SYDVKM. CDR3 loop: CASTKWSGNTIYF.

V is TRBV2 and J is TRBJ2-3; the D call from TCRdb, TRBD1, cannot be confirmed without DNA. The V gene's germline CDR1 is SNHLY and CDR2 FYNNEI. The length of the CDR3 is 14 residues. This chain's CDR3 is CARRGAGTGDTQYF.